This T cell receptor (beta chain) was recorded in a study of T cell repertoires in cytomegalovirus infection. For the study at large: Recently identified HLA-C-restricted CMV epitopes were used, and well-studied HLA-B-restricted CMV epitopes were used as well. From public TCR beta signatures came an indication of both CMV infection and matching HLA type.

TCRdb redid the calling of the reads with MiXCR, one entry per CDR3 protein. The data contain 900,000 to 950,000 distinct CDR3 sequences, approximately 30% of them singletons. Study-wide findings and caveats: The ex vivo response was dominated by HLA-C-restricted CMV-specific TCR beta clonotypes. CMV carriers having the relevant HLA were flagged by cumulative public TCR beta family frequency.

Germline V lookup: CDR1 LNHNV, CDR2 YYDKDF (reference sequence). There are 15 residues in the CDR3. V was trimmed by 0 bases and J by 3 bases, leaving 9 bases between them. Concerning this clonotype: The antigen is unknown.

This chain links TRBV15 with TRBJ1-5; D unclear. This TCR came from a human donor in good health (CMV status not recorded). Some clones in this sample may be carry-over from other donors' samples. The sample here was cultured CD8+ T cells from PBMCs, taken from culture after CMV antigen stimulation. As DNA, the CDR3 is TGTGCCACCAGCAGAGATTTGGGGATCAATCAGCCCCAGCATTTT. Its translation: CATSRDLGINQPQHF.